These 25 T cell receptor beta chains originate from one sample sequenced in a study of technical replicates of blood from a handful of donors. The repertoire was sequenced with immunoSEQ multiplex PCR; TCRdb's copy has only in-frame clones and lacks some. The sample lists under 95,000 clones; about 93% were seen once. Sequencing input: T cells isolated from PBMCs. These receptors were obtained from a human donor in good health.

This chain joins TRBV21-1 and TRBJ2-1; the DNA was not compared with TRBD2, the D call given in the table. TRBV21-1 is a pseudogene. The CDR3 spans 20 residues. DNA of the CDR3: TGTGCCAGCAGCGGCAGGAGGCTCCAAACCAAAAAGCCGCCCTACAATGAGCAGTTCTTC. It translates to CASSGRRLQTKKPPYNEQFF.

The gene calls are TRBV4-2 and TRBJ1-6; possible D gene TRBD1, 5 bases. Germline V CDR1 and CDR2: LGHNA, YNFKEQ. This CDR3 comprises 14 residues. V was shortened by 1 base and J by 7 bases, with 8 bases between the two germline ends. CDR3 DNA sequence: TGTGCCAGCAGCCAAGGCGCAGGGAATTCACCCCTCCACTTT. Its protein product is CASSQGAGNSPLHF.

This chain joins TRBV7-3 and TRBJ1-6; D not resolved. Germline CDR1 is SGHTA and CDR2 is FQGTGA. The CDR3 runs 14 residues. Trimming shortened V by 5 bases and J by 10 bases, and 15 bases separated the two germline ends. The CDR3: CASSIEGWESPLHF. CDR3 nucleotides: TGTGCCAGCAGCATAGAGGGTTGGGAGTCACCCCTCCACTTT.

The J gene is TRBJ2-7, the V gene TRBV27; 9 bases line up with TRBD1. The CDR3 runs to 15 residues. CDR1 is MNHEY, CDR2 SMNVEV, per germline (reference sequence). The ends lost 3 bases at V and 5 bases at J; junction bases unmatched: 8. CDR3 region: CASSFGTGPSHEQYF. DNA of the CDR3: TGTGCCAGCAGTTTTGGGACAGGGCCTTCCCACGAGCAGTACTTC.

The chain employs TRBV6-5 and TRBJ1-2; weak D call: TRBD1 (6 bases). This CDR3 contains 13 residues. Trimming took 5 bases from V and 5 from J, leaving 12 bases between them. Germline CDR1 is MNHEY and CDR2 is SVGAGI. CDR3 protein: CASSGGQIYGYTF. The CDR3 region has the DNA TGTGCCAGCAGTGGAGGACAGATTTATGGCTACACCTTC.

The rearrangement uses TRBV5-1 and TRBJ2-1; 11 bases fit TRBD2. The CDR3 has 16 amino acids. Unmatched junction bases numbered 7, after V lost 4 bases and J lost 4 bases. In germline, CDR1 is SGHRS, CDR2 YFSETQ. DNA for the CDR3: TGCGCCAGCAGCAAACTAGCGGGGGCGGCGTACAATGAGCAGTTCTTC. Its protein product is CASSKLAGAAYNEQFF.

The genes are TRBV7-9 and TRBJ2-7; D is ambiguous. The V end was cut by 1 base, the J end by 3 bases, with 13 bases between. Germline-derived CDR1 and CDR2 are SEHNR and FQNEAQ (reference sequence). CDR3 length equals 15 residues. CDR3: CASSLVLSRFYEQYF. The CDR3 DNA follows: TGTGCCAGCAGCTTAGTTCTAAGCCGTTTCTACGAGCAGTACTTC.

The CDR3 region has the DNA TGTGCCAGCAGCTCCCTTCCGACTAGCGGTATCAAAGAGACCCAGTACTTC. Translated: CASSSLPTSGIKETQYF. The chain recombines TRBV27 with TRBJ2-5; TRBD2 agrees at 9 bases. With 6 bases clipped from V and 3 bases from J, the junction kept 14 bases outside the gene matches. This CDR3 region has 17 residues. Looked up from germline, CDR1 is MNHEY and CDR2 is SMNVEV (reference sequence).

CDR3 nucleotide sequence: TGTGCCAGCCACAGGACAGGGAACACCGGGGAGCTGTTTTTT. Translating gives CASHRTGNTGELFF. The chain uses TRBV6-6 and TRBJ2-2; TRBD1 matches at 7 bases. The CDR3 loop spans 14 amino acids. CDR1 and CDR2 from the germline V gene are MNHNY and SVGAGI (reference sequence). Trimming at V came to 8 bases and at J to 1 base, leaving 4 bases not matched to a gene.

The J gene is TRBJ1-4, the V gene TRBV5-1; 7 bases line up with TRBD1. J gave up 2 bases and V 1 base, and 8 bases lay outside the gene matches. The CDR3 extends over 17 amino acids. CDR1 is SGHRS and CDR2 is YFSETQ in the germline V gene. The DNA for the CDR3 is TGCGCCAGCAGCTTGCGAAACAGGGGTTGGACTAATGAAAAACTGTTTTTT. Translating gives CASSLRNRGWTNEKLFF.

V is TRBV19 and J is TRBJ1-3; D is perhaps TRBD1 (5 bases). Germline V CDR1 and CDR2: LNHDA, SQIVND (reference sequence). The V and J ends lost 7 bases and 3 bases respectively, with 13 bases between them. CDR3 length equals 14 residues. The CDR3 is CASTFLQGGNTIYF. In DNA, the CDR3 is TGTGCCAGTACCTTCTTGCAGGGTGGAAACACCATATATTTT.

The rearrangement links TRBV6-5 to TRBJ2-4; D possibly corresponds to TRBD2 (6 bases). Germline CDR1 and CDR2: MNHEY and SVGAGI. The CDR3 totals 11 residues. The V end was cut by 4 bases, the J end by 13 bases, with 11 bases between. CDR3 sequence: CASSLGGKQYF. The CDR3 DNA is TGTGCCAGCAGTTTAGGAGGGAAACAGTACTTC.

The V call is TRBV27, the J call TRBJ2-5; TRBD2 aligns across 12 bases. The J segment lost 5 bases and the V segment lost 6 bases, leaving 10 bases of the junction unmatched. The CDR3 consists of 16 residues. Germline CDR1 reads MNHEY; CDR2 reads SMNVEV (reference sequence). CDR3 in DNA: TGTGCCAGCAGGTGGACTAGCGGGATGGGGTGGGAGACCCAGTACTTC. This translates into CASRWTSGMGWETQYF.

This chain links TRBV5-1 with TRBJ2-7, with TRBD2 as a possible D gene (5 bases). Trimming pared 4 bases from V and 6 bases from J, leaving 20 bases between. The CDR3 is made up of 15 amino acids. Germline CDR1 and CDR2: SGHRS and YFSETQ. The CDR3 is CASSPTATLGSEQYF. CDR3 bases: TGCGCCAGCAGCCCAACCGCAACTCTAGGGAGCGAGCAGTACTTC.

V is TRBV7-9 and J is TRBJ2-7; possible D gene TRBD2, 7 bases. CDR1 and CDR2 from the germline V gene are SEHNR and FQNEAQ (reference sequence). V dropped 1 base and J dropped 4 bases, with 14 bases sitting between them. This CDR3 is built from 15 residues. Here the CDR3 reads CASSLGWGGLYEQYF. For the CDR3, the DNA is TGTGCCAGCAGCTTAGGCTGGGGGGGCTTGTACGAGCAGTACTTC. Full variable domain (missing parts from reference TRBV7-9 and TRBJ2-7): DTGVSQNPRHKITKRGQNVTFRCDPISEHNRLYWYRQTLGQGPEFLTYFQNEAQLEKSRLLSDRFSAERPKGSFSTLEIQRTEQGDSAMYLCASSLGWGGLYEQYFGPGTRLTVT.

This clone has more than one count but fewer than ten. This chain joins TRBV29-1 and TRBJ1-1; TRBD1 matches 8 bases. Trimming removed 8 bases from V and 3 bases from J; junction bases left unmatched: 8. Germline values: CDR1 SQVTM, CDR2 ANQGSEA. The CDR3 extends over 13 amino acids. Written as DNA, the CDR3 is TGCAGCTCTCTGGGACAGGCCGACACTGAAGCTTTCTTT. Amino acids: CSSLGQADTEAFF.

The chain has TRBV28 and TRBJ2-7; D is undetermined. V shed 5 bases and J shed 3 bases, with 8 bases lying between them. The CDR3 loop spans 12 amino acids. Germline assignment: CDR1 MDHEN and CDR2 SYDVKM. The CDR3 bases are TGTGCCAGCAGTCCTCCAGGCTACGAGCAGTACTTC. Its protein is CASSPPGYEQYF.

The rearrangement joins TRBV27 to TRBJ2-2, with D possibly TRBD1 on 6 matching bases. V shed 4 bases and J shed 4 bases, with 10 bases lying between them. Germline V gene data show CDR1 as MNHEY and CDR2 as SMNVEV (reference sequence). The CDR3 sequence is 14 residues long. The CDR3: CASSWTVITGELFF. The DNA for the CDR3 is TGTGCCAGCAGTTGGACAGTCATCACCGGGGAGCTGTTTTTT.

The chain recombines TRBV4-1 with TRBJ1-1; D perhaps matches TRBD1 (5 bases). The length of the CDR3 is 17 residues. The V gene lost 0 bases and the J gene lost 1 base, with 15 bases spanning the gap. Looked up from germline, CDR1 is MGHRA and CDR2 is YSYEKL. CDR3 region: CASSQEAQGSWNTEAFF. DNA of the CDR3: TGCGCCAGCAGCCAAGAGGCGCAGGGATCATGGAACACTGAAGCTTTCTTT.

This chain joins TRBV4-1 and TRBJ2-1, with TRBD2 matching over 12 bases. V lost 5 bases, J lost 6 bases, and 11 bases stayed unmatched. The CDR3 sequence is 17 residues long. CDR1 MGHRA and CDR2 YSYEKL come from the germline V gene. CDR3 loop: CASSKGTSGSESNEQFF. In nucleotides, the CDR3 is TGCGCCAGCAGCAAAGGGACTAGCGGGTCGGAGAGCAATGAGCAGTTCTTC.

The chain uses TRBV6-6 and TRBJ1-2; D gene unclear. V was pared by 5 bases and J by 12 bases, with 13 bases between. Germline V gene lookup returns CDR1 MNHNY and CDR2 SVGAGI (reference sequence). There are 11 residues in the CDR3. The DNA of the CDR3 is TGTGCCAGCAGTATTTCCAAAGAGCACACCTTC. Its protein product is CASSISKEHTF.

The chain uses TRBV6-5 and TRBJ2-2; TRBD1 aligns across 8 bases. With V trimmed by 9 bases and J by 1 base, 4 bases remained unmatched. Germline V gives CDR1 MNHEY, CDR2 SVGAGI. The CDR3 runs 14 residues. The CDR3 spells CASTGTGNTGELFF. CDR3 nucleotides: TGTGCCAGTACGGGGACAGGGAACACCGGGGAGCTGTTTTTT.

The chain uses TRBV6-1 and TRBJ2-1, with unresolved D. There are 14 residues in the CDR3. V was trimmed by 5 bases and J by 0 bases, leaving 8 bases between them. CDR1 and CDR2 (germline): MNHNS, SASEGT. As DNA, the CDR3 is TGTGCCAGCAGTTCAGGTAGCTCCTACAATGAGCAGTTCTTC. Amino acids: CASSSGSSYNEQFF.

V is TRBV21-1 and J is TRBJ1-5. TRBV21-1 is classified as a pseudogene. This CDR3 is built from 13 residues. The CDR3 bases are TGTGCCAGCAGCAAATTGTCGGATCAGCCCCAGCATTTT. Protein product: CASSKLSDQPQHF.

This clone was detected once. This chain joins TRBV7-2 and TRBJ2-3; TRBD2 agrees at 11 bases. Germline loops: CDR1 SGHTA, CDR2 FQGNSA. This CDR3 has 15 amino acids. The ends lost 4 bases at V and 12 bases at J; junction bases unmatched: 12. The CDR3 loop reads CASSSRSRLAGTQYF. CDR3 DNA sequence: TGTGCCAGCAGCTCCAGGTCCCGACTAGCGGGGACCCAGTATTTT.